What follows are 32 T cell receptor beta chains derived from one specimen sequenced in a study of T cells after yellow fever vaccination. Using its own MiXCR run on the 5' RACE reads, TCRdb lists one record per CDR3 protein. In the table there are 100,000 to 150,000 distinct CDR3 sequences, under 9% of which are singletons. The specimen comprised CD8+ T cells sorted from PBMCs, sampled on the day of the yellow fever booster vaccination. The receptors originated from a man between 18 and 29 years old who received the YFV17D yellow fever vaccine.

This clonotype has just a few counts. The CDR3 reads CASSLGPAPQETQYF. The CDR3 DNA is TGTGCCAGCAGCTTAGGCCCAGCCCCCCAGGAGACCCAGTACTTC. The chain employs TRBV11-2 and TRBJ2-5, with D unresolved. CDR1 and CDR2 from the germline V gene are SGHAT and FQNNGV. This CDR3 is built from 15 residues. Trimming removed 1 base from V and 5 bases from J, with 14 bases in between.

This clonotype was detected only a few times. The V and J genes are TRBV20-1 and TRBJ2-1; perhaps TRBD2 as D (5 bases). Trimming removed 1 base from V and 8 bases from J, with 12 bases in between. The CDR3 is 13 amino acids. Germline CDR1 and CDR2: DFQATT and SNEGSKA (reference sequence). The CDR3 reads CSARGVARHEQFF. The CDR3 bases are TGCAGTGCTAGAGGGGTAGCGCGCCATGAGCAGTTCTTC.

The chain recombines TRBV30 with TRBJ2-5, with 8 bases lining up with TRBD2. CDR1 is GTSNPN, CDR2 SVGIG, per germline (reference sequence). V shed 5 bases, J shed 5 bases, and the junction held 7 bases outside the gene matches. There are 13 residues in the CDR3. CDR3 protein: CAWYLTSAETQYF. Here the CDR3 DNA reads TGTGCCTGGTACCTGACTAGCGCTGAGACCCAGTACTTC. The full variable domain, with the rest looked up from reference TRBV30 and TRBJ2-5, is SQTIHQWPATLVQPVGSPLSLECTVEGTSNPNLYWYRQAAGRGLQLLFYSVGIGQISSEVPQNLSASRPQDRQFILSSKKLLLSDSGFYLCAWYLTSAETQYFGPGTRLLVL.

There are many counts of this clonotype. This CDR3 reads CAIWEGTGELFF. The CDR3 DNA sequence: TGTGCCATCTGGGAGGGGACCGGGGAGCTGTTTTTT. This rearrangement joins TRBV10-3 to TRBJ2-2, with 7 nucleotides matching TRBD2. The CDR3 is 12 amino acids. V was clipped by 8 bases and J by 5 bases; unmatched bases: 2. Germline CDR1 reads ENHRY; CDR2 reads SYGVKD.

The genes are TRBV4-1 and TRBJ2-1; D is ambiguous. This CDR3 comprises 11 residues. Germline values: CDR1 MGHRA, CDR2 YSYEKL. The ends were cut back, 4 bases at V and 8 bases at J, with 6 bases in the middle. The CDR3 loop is CASSLDDEQFF. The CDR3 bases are TGCGCCAGCAGCCTAGACGATGAGCAGTTCTTC.

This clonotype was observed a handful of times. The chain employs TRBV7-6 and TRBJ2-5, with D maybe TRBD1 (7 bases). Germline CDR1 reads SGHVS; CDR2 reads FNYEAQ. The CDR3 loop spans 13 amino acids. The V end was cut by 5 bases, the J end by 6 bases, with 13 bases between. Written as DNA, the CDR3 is TGTGCCAGCAGCCTCCCAGGGGGGAAGACCCAGTACTTC. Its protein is CASSLPGGKTQYF.

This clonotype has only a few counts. Here the CDR3 DNA reads TGCAGCTCTGGGGGCGCTGAAGCTTTCTTT. Encoded protein: CSSGGAEAFF. The J gene is TRBJ1-1, the V gene TRBV29-1; maybe TRBD1 (6 bases). From germline, CDR1 is SQVTM and CDR2 ANQGSEA. V lost 8 bases, J lost 6 bases, and 10 bases lay in between. The CDR3 runs 10 residues.

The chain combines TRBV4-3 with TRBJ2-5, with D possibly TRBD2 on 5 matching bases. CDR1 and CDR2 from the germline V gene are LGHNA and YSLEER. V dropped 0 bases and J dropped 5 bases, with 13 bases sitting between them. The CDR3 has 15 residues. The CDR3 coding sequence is TGCGCCAGCAGCCAAGATGAGGGTTTGAGGGAGACCCAGTACTTC. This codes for CASSQDEGLRETQYF.

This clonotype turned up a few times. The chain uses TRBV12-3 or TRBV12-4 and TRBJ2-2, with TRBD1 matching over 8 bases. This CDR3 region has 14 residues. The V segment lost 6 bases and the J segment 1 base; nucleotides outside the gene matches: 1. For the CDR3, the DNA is TGTGCCAGCAGGGGGACAGGGAACACCGGGGAGCTGTTTTTT. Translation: CASRGTGNTGELFF.

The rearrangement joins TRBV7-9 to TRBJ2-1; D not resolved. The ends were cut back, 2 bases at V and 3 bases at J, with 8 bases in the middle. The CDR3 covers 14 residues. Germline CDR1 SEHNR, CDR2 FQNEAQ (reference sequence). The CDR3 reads CASSLSSLYNEQFF. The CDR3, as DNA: TGTGCCAGCAGCTTATCCTCCCTCTACAATGAGCAGTTCTTC. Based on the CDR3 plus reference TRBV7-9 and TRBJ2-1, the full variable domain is DTGVSQNPRHKITKRGQNVTFRCDPISEHNRLYWYRQTLGQGPEFLTYFQNEAQLEKSRLLSDRFSAERPKGSFSTLEIQRTEQGDSAMYLCASSLSSLYNEQFFGPGTRLTVL.

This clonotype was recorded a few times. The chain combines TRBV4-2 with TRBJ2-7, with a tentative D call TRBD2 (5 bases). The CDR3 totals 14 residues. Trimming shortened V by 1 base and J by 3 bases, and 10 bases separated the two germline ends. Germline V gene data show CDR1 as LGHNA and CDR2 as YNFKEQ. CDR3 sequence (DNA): TGTGCCAGCAGCCAAGTTGGGGAGAACTACGAGCAGTACTTC. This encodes CASSQVGENYEQYF.

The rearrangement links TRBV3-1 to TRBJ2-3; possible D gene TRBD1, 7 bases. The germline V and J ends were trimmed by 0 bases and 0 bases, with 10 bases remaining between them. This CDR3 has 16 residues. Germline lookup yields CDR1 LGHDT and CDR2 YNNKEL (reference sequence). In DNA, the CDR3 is TGTGCCAGCAGCCAAGATCAGGGGGGAAGCACAGATACGCAGTATTTT. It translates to CASSQDQGGSTDTQYF.

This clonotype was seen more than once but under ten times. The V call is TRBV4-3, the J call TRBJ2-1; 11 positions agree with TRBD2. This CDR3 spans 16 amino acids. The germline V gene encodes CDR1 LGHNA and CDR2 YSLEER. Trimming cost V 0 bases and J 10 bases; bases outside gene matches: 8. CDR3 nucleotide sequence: TGCGCCAGCAGCCAAGATACCCTAGCGGGGGGATTGGAGCAGTTCTTC. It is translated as CASSQDTLAGGLEQFF.

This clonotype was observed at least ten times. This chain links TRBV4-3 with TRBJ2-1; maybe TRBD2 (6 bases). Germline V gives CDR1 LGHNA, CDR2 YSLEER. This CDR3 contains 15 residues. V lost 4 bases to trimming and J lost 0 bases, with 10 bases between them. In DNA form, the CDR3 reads TGCGCCAGCAGCCCAGGGACTCCCTCCTACAATGAGCAGTTCTTC. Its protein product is CASSPGTPSYNEQFF.

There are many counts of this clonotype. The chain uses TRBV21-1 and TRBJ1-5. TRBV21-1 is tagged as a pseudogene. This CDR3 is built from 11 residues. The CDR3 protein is CASSKCQPQHF. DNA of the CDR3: TGTGCCAGCAGCAAGTGTCAGCCCCAGCATTTT.

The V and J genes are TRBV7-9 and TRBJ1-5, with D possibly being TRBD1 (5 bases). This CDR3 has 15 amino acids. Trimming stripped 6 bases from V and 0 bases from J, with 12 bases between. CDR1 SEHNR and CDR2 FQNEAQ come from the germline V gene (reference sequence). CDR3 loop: CASSQGAYSNQPQHF. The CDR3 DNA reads TGTGCCAGCAGTCAAGGGGCGTATAGCAATCAGCCCCAGCATTTT.

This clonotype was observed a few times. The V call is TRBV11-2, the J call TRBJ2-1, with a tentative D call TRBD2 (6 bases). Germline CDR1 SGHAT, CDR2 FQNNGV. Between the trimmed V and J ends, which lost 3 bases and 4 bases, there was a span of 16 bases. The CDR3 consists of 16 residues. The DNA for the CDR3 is TGTGCCAGCAGCTTGGGCGCGGGGCCCAGATACAATGAGCAGTTCTTC. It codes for CASSLGAGPRYNEQFF.

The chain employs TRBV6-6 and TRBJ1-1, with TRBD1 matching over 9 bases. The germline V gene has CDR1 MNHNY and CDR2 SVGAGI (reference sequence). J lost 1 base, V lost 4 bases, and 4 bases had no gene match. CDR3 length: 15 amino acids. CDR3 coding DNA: TGTGCCAGCAGTTCTGACAGGGGGACGAACACTGAAGCTTTCTTT. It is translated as CASSSDRGTNTEAFF.

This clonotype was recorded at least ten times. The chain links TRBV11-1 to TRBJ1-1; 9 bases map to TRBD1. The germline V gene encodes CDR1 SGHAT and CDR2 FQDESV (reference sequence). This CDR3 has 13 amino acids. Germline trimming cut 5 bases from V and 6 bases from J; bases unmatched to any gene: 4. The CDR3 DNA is TGTGCCAGCAGCCGACAGGGGGGCGCTGAAGCTTTCTTT. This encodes CASSRQGGAEAFF.

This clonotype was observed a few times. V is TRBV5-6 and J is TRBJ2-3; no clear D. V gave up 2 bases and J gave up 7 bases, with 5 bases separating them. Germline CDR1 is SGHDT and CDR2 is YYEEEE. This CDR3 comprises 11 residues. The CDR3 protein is CASSFSNTQYF. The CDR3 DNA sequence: TGTGCCAGCAGCTTTTCAAATACGCAGTATTTT.

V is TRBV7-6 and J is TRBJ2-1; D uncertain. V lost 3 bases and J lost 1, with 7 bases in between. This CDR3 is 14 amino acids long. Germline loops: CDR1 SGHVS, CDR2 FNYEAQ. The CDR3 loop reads CASSLSGSYNEQFF. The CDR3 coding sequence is TGTGCCAGCAGCTTGTCCGGTTCCTACAATGAGCAGTTCTTC. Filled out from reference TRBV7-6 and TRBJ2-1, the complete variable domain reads GAGVSQSPRYKVTKRGQDVALRCDPISGHVSLYWYRQALGQGPEFLTYFNYEAQQDKSGLPNDRFSAERPEGSISTLTIQRTEQRDSAMYRCASSLSGSYNEQFFGPGTRLTVL.

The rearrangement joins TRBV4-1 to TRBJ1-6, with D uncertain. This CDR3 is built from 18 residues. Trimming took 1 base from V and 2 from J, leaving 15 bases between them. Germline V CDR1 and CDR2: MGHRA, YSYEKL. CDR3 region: CASSQGIVEVTYNSPLHF. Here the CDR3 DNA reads TGCGCCAGCAGCCAAGGAATTGTCGAGGTTACCTATAATTCACCCCTCCACTTT.

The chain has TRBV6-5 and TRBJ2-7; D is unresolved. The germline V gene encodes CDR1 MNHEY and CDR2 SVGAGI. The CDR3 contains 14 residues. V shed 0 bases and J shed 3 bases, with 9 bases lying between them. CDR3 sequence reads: CASSYSDGYYEQYF. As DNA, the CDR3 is TGTGCCAGCAGTTACTCGGACGGGTACTACGAGCAGTACTTC.

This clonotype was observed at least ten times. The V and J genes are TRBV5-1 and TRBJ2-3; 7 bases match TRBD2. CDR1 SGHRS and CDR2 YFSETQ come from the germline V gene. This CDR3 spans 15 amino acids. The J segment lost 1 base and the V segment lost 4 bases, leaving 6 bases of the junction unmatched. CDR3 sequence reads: CASSRFGGGTDTQYF. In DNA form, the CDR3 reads TGCGCCAGCAGCCGATTTGGGGGGGGCACAGATACGCAGTATTTT. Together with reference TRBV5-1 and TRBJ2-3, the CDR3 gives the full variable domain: KAGVTQTPRYLIKTRGQQVTLSCSPISGHRSVSWYQQTPGQGLQFLFEYFSETQRNKGNFPGRFSGRQFSNSRSEMNVSTLELGDSALYLCASSRFGGGTDTQYFGPGTRLTVL.

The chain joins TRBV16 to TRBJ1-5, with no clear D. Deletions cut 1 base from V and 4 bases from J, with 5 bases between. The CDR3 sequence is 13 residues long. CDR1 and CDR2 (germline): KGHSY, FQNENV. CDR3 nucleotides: TGTGCCAGCAGCCAATTCGGGAATCAGCCCCAGCATTTT. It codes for CASSQFGNQPQHF.

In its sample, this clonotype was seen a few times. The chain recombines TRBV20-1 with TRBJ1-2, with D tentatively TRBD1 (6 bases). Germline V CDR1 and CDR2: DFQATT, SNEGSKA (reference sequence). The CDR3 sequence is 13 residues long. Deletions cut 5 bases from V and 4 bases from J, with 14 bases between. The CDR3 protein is CSAYVRGVYGYTF. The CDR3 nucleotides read TGCAGTGCTTACGTAAGGGGGGTCTATGGCTACACCTTC.

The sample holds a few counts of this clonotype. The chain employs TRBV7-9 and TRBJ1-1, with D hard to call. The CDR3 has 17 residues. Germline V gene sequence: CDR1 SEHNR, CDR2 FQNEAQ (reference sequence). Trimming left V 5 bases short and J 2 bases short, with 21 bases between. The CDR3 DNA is TGTGCCAGCAGCCAAGCCGCCCCTGGTCGACCTAACACTGAAGCTTTCTTT. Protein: CASSQAAPGRPNTEAFF.

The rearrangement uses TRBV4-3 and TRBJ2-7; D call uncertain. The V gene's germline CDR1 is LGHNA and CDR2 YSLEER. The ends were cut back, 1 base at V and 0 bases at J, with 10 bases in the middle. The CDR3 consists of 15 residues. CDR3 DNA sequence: TGCGCCAGCAGCCAAGTTAGGGCAGGCTCCTACGAGCAGTACTTC. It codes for CASSQVRAGSYEQYF.

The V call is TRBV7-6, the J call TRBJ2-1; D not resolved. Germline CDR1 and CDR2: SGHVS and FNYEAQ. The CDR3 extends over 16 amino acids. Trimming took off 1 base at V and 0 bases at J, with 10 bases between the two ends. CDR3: CASSLVEVASYNEQFF. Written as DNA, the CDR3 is TGTGCCAGCAGCTTAGTTGAGGTAGCCTCCTACAATGAGCAGTTCTTC.

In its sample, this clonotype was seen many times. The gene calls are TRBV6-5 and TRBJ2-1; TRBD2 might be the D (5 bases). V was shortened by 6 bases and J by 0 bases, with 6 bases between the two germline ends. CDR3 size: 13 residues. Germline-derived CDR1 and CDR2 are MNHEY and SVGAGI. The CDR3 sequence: CASSTSSYNEQFF. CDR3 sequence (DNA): TGTGCCAGCAGCACTAGCTCCTACAATGAGCAGTTCTTC.

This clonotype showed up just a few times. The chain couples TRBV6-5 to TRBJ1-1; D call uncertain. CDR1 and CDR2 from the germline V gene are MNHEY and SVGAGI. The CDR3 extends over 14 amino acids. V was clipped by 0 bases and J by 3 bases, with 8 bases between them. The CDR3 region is CASSYSSLDTEAFF. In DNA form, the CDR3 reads TGTGCCAGCAGTTACTCGTCCCTGGACACTGAAGCTTTCTTT.

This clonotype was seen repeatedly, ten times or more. CDR3 loop: CASSFGTFEQYF. The CDR3 DNA reads as TGTGCCAGCAGCTTTGGGACCTTCGAGCAGTACTTC. The rearrangement links TRBV5-5 to TRBJ2-7; D possibly matches TRBD1 or TRBD2 (5 bases each). V lost 2 bases to trimming and J lost 6 bases, with 9 bases between them. From germline, CDR1 is SGHKS and CDR2 YYEKEE (reference sequence). The CDR3 runs 12 residues.